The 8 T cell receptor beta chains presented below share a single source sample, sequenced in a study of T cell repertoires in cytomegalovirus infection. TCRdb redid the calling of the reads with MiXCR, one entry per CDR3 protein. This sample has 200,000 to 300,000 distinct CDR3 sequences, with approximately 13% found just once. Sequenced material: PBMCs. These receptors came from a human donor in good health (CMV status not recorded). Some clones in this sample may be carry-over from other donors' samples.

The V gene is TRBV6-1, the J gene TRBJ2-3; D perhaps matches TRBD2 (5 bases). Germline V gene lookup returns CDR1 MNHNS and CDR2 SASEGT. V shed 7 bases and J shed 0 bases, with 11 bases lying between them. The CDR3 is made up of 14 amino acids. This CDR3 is CASKVEGSTDTQYF. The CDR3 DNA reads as TGTGCCAGCAAAGTAGAGGGTAGCACAGATACGCAGTATTTT.

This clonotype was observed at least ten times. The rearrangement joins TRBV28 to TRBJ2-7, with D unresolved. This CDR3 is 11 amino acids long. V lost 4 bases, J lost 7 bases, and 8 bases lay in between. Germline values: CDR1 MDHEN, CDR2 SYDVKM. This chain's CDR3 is CASSYAGEQYF. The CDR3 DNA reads TGTGCCAGCAGTTATGCTGGAGAGCAGTACTTC.

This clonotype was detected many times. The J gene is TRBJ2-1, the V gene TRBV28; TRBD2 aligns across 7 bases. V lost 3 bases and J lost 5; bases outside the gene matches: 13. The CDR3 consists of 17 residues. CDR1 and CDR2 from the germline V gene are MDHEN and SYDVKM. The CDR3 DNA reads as TGTGCCAGCAGTTTTCGAACTGCAGGACTAGGAAACAATGAGCAGTTCTTC. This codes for CASSFRTAGLGNNEQFF. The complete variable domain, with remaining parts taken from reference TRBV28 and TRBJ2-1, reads DVKVTQSSRYLVKRTGEKVFLECVQDMDHENMFWYRQDPGLGLRLIYFSYDVKMKEKGDIPEGYSVSREKKERFSLILESASTNQTSMYLCASSFRTAGLGNNEQFFGPGTRLTVL.

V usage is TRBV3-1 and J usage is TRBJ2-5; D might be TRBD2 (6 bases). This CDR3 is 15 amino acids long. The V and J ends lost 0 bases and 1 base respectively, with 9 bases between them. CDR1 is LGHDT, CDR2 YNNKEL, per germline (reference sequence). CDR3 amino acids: CASSQDAGTQETQYF. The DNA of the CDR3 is TGTGCCAGCAGCCAAGACGCGGGGACCCAAGAGACCCAGTACTTC.

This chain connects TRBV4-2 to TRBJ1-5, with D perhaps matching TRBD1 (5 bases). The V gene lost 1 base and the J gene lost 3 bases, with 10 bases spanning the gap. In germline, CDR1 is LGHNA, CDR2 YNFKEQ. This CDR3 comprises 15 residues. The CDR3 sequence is CASSQVGEPNQPQHF. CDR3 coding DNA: TGTGCCAGCAGCCAAGTGGGGGAGCCCAATCAGCCCCAGCATTTT.

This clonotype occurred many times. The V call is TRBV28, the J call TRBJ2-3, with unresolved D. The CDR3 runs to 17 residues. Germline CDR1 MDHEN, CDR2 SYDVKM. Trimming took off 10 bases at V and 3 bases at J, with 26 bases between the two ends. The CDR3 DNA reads TGTGCCACCACCAGTTTACGATTTGGGGATAGGACAGATACGCAGTATTTT. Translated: CATTSLRFGDRTDTQYF.

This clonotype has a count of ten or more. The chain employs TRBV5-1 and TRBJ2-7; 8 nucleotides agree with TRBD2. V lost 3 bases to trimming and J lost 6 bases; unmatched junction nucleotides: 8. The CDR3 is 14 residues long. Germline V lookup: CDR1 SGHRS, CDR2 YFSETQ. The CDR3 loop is CASSSGLGVGEQYF. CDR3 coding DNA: TGCGCCAGCAGCTCGGGACTAGGGGTCGGCGAGCAGTACTTC.

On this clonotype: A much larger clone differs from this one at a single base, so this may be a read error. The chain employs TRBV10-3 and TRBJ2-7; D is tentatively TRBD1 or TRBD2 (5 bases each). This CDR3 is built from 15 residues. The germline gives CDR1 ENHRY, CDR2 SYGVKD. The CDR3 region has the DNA TGTGCCATCAGTGACCGGGGCCTAACATCCTACGAGCAGTGCTTC. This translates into CAISDRGLTSYEQCF.